The 10 T cell receptor beta chains given below trace back to one sample, sequenced in a study of T and B cells in COVID-19 patients. Multiplex PCR with BIOMED2 TRB-A/B primer pools amplified TRB rearrangements. TCRdb recomputed calls from the multiplex PCR reads with MiXCR, one row per CDR3 protein. The sample consists of about 4,000 distinct CDR3 sequences, under 30% of them appearing once. TRB was amplified from about 260-540 ng of blood genomic DNA. Sequencing was performed on blood. The receptors originated from a human donor with active COVID-19.

By sample share, this clonotype is medium-sized. This chain uses TRBV6-5 with TRBJ2-6; no reliable D call. Germline V gives CDR1 MNHEY, CDR2 SVGAGI. V dropped 8 bases and J dropped 3 bases, with 8 bases sitting between them. The CDR3 runs 13 residues. The CDR3, as DNA: TGTGCCAGCCGGATCTTTGGGGCCAACGTCCTGACTTTC. Translated: CASRIFGANVLTF.

There are a few counts of this clonotype. V is TRBV7-9 and J is TRBJ2-5; maybe TRBD1 (6 bases). The CDR3 is 13 residues long. Germline assignment: CDR1 SEHNR and CDR2 FQNEAQ (reference sequence). The ends were cut back, 1 base at V and 5 bases at J, with 8 bases in the middle. The CDR3 bases are TGTGCCAGCAGCTTAGTGGGGGCCGAGACCCAGTACTTC. It specifies CASSLVGAETQYF.

In this sample, this clonotype is medium-sized. This rearrangement joins TRBV11-1 to TRBJ1-2; D unresolved. Germline CDR1 SGHAT, CDR2 FQDESV (reference sequence). This CDR3 region has 14 residues. Deletions cut 2 bases from V and 7 bases from J, with 14 bases between. The CDR3 protein is CASSLSPFAGGYTF. CDR3 DNA sequence: TGTGCCAGCAGCTTATCCCCCTTCGCGGGTGGCTACACCTTC.

Sample share makes this clonotype medium-sized (0.01 to 0.1%). The chain has TRBV27 and TRBJ2-1; no clear D gene. CDR1 is MNHEY, CDR2 SMNVEV, per germline (reference sequence). V gave up 5 bases and J gave up 12 bases, with 17 bases separating them. The CDR3 has 13 residues. The CDR3 loop is CASSQFGPSGQFF. CDR3 bases: TGTGCCAGCAGTCAGTTTGGTCCATCAGGGCAGTTCTTC.

This chain connects TRBV20-1 to TRBJ1-1; D not resolved. The germline V gene has CDR1 DFQATT and CDR2 SNEGSKA (reference sequence). This CDR3 comprises 14 residues. Trimming removed 3 bases at V and 3 bases at J, with 14 bases between. The CDR3 protein is CSARAGNSDTEAFF. Written as DNA, the CDR3 is TGCAGTGCTAGGGCGGGGAATTCGGACACTGAAGCTTTCTTT.

On this clonotype: A much larger clone differs from this one at a single base, so this may be a read error. The chain employs TRBV5-5 and TRBJ1-4; TRBD1 is a possible D gene (5 bases). This CDR3 spans 17 amino acids. Between the trimmed V and J ends, which lost 4 bases and 3 bases, there was a span of 19 bases. Per germline, CDR1 SGHKS and CDR2 YYEKEE (reference sequence). In DNA, the CDR3 is TGTGCCAGCAGCGGGGGGAGTGGCAGGCCAGCTAATGAAAAACTGTTTTTT. This gives the protein CASSGGSGRPANEKLFF.

The chain combines TRBV5-4 with TRBJ2-7, with 7 bases fitting TRBD1. The V gene end was trimmed by 6 bases and the J gene end by 3 bases; junction bases not matched to a gene: 6. This CDR3 comprises 13 residues. In germline, CDR1 is SGHNT, CDR2 YYREEE (reference sequence). This CDR3 is CASTQDRNYEQYF. CDR3 sequence (DNA): TGTGCCAGCACCCAGGACAGGAACTACGAGCAGTACTTC.

By share, this clonotype counts as medium-sized. This chain connects TRBV5-5 to TRBJ2-1; 10 nucleotides align to TRBD2. The ends lost 4 bases at V and 0 bases at J; junction bases unmatched: 13. Germline V gives CDR1 SGHKS, CDR2 YYEKEE (reference sequence). The CDR3 runs to 19 residues. CDR3 bases: TGTGCCAGCAGCCCTAGACTAGCGGGCTTACTGAGCTCCTACAATGAGCAGTTCTTC. It translates to CASSPRLAGLLSSYNEQFF.

The gene calls are TRBV19 and TRBJ2-3, with TRBD2 identical over 14 bases. This CDR3 region has 18 residues. The trim removed 9 bases at V and 2 bases at J, leaving 13 bases unmatched. In germline, CDR1 is LNHDA, CDR2 SQIVND (reference sequence). CDR3 residues: CASRTAGTSGSVTDTQYF. The CDR3 DNA reads as TGTGCCAGCAGAACGGCCGGGACTAGCGGGAGCGTCACAGATACGCAGTATTTT.

By sample fraction, this clonotype is medium-sized (0.01 to 0.1%). The chain couples TRBV19 to TRBJ2-5; a possible D gene is TRBD2 (6 bases). Between the trimmed V and J ends, which lost 6 bases and 0 bases, there was a span of 14 bases. The CDR3 totals 15 residues. Germline CDR1 reads LNHDA; CDR2 reads SQIVND (reference sequence). The CDR3 region has the DNA TGTGCCAGTAGGCCGTTAGCGGCCCACCAAGAGACCCAGTACTTC. Encoded protein: CASRPLAAHQETQYF. The complete variable domain, with remaining parts taken from reference TRBV19 and TRBJ2-5, reads DGGITQSPKYLFRKEGQNVTLSCEQNLNHDAMYWYRQDPGQGLRLIYYSQIVNDFQKGDIAEGYSVSREKKESFPLTVTSAQKNPTAFYLCASRPLAAHQETQYFGPGTRLLVL.